This note documents a single T cell receptor beta chain sequence. This sample was taken from a study of human T cells and chemical hapten exposure. For the study at large: Slight volume differences across pooled libraries mainly accounted for varying per-sample TCR yields.

During construction of the library, unique molecular identifiers were attached to individual cDNA molecules for quantitative, reproducible TCR counting. From the RACE reads, TCRdb called clonotypes with MiXCR, one entry per CDR3 protein. This sample has more than 75,000 distinct CDR3 sequences; roughly 8.7% occur once, and the top ten carry approximately 1.4%. Noted time point: healthy volunteer bleed at 6 weeks. Unfractionated whole blood was the source from which total RNA was extracted. Trimming took off 2 bases at V and 1 base at J, with 12 bases between the two ends. The length of the CDR3 is 17 residues. Germline lookup yields CDR1 WNHNN and CDR2 SYGVQD (reference sequence).

The chain combines TRBV10-1 with TRBJ2-6, with a tentative D call TRBD1 (5 bases). The sequence came from a male donor in good health. Some clones in this sample may be carry-over from other donors' samples. Sequencing input: whole blood. The CDR3 here is CASSEAQDPSGANVLTF. The CDR3 DNA follows: TGCGCCAGCAGTGAGGCACAGGATCCTTCTGGGGCCAACGTCCTGACTTTC.